This TCR beta chain was captured in a study of T cell responses to AZD1222 COVID-19 vaccine. Study-level findings and limits: Spike regions recognized by vaccine-associated CD4 TCRs spanned the protein, led by 160-218 and 743-854. Increased Spike-specific TCR breadth and depth were observed after two AZD1222 doses. Researchers took repertoire samples only after the peak T cell response had come.

Second-dose groups at about 4 or about 12 weeks were pooled. For this clone: Its antigen is unidentified.

Assay used: immunoSEQ multiplex PCR; TCRdb lists only in-frame clones, some missing. Here the sample spans roughly 50,000 clones, about nine tenths being singletons. Germline lookup yields CDR1 LGHNA and CDR2 YSLEER. Germline trimming cut 2 bases from V and 2 bases from J; bases unmatched to any gene: 3. The length of the CDR3 is 14 residues. The source of this sequence is an adult who received the AZD1222 COVID-19 vaccine. This chain joins TRBV4-3 and TRBJ2-7; 7 nucleotides line up with TRBD1. The specimen comprised peripheral blood, sampled 28 days after the second AZD1222 dose. The CDR3 sequence: CASSQRTGAYEQYF. The DNA for the CDR3 is TGCGCCAGCAGCCAAAGGACAGGAGCCTACGAGCAGTACTTC.